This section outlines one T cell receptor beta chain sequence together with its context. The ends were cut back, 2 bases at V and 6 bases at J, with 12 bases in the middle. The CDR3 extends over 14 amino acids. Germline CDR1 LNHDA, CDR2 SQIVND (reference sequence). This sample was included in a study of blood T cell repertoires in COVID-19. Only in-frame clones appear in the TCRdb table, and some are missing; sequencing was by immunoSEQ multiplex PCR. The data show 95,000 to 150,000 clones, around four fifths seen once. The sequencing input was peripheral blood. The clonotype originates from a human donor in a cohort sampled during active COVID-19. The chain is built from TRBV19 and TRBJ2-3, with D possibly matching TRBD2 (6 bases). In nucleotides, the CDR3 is TGTGCCAGTAGTATACGGGCCCGGGGGGATACGCAGTATTTT. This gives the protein CASSIRARGDTQYF.